The table lists the clone carrying this T cell receptor beta chain with many counts. This specimen comes from a study of response to subunit inactivated influenza vaccine. The V end was cut by 1 base, the J end by 5 bases, with 14 bases between. The germline gives CDR1 SGHAT, CDR2 FQNNGV. The CDR3 extends over 15 amino acids. MiXCR, run by TCRdb on the RT-PCR reads, gives a single entry per CDR3 protein. The sample includes roughly 570,000 distinct CDR3 sequences, about an eighth of them seen just once. This rearrangement joins TRBV11-2 to TRBJ2-5, with D perhaps matching TRBD2 (6 bases). The source is a man in his forties or fifties who received an inactivated influenza vaccine. Sample: PBMCs from blood, taken roughly 47 days after vaccination. The CDR3 region is CASSLAGVRVETQYF. The CDR3 DNA reads as TGTGCCAGCAGCTTAGCGGGGGTACGGGTGGAGACCCAGTACTTC.